This TCR beta chain was observed in a study of T cell responses to AZD1222 COVID-19 vaccine (dated by TCRdb to about 2021). Notes on the research overall: AZD1222 recipients given second doses at about 4 weeks or at about 12 weeks were pooled, since spike-specific TCR depth and breadth were not found to differ between the two schedules. A total of 233 trial participants underwent TCR sequencing, of whom approximately 210 received two doses of AZD1222 and about 25 received two doses of the MenACWY control vaccine. Trial participants were enrolled into age subgroups of 18-55, 56-69 and 70-plus years, which contained about 160, 30 and 59 TCR-sequenced participants, respectively. Findings and caveats that apply to the study as a whole: After two AZD1222 doses, spike-specific TCR breadth and depth were significantly higher than at day 0 and than in MenACWY recipients. Most participants were white British and females outnumbered males, and the authors suggested that clonal diversity may have been underestimated. Because no samples from the day 14 peak response were available, repertoires could be characterized only after the peak T cell response. Reportedly, almost half of the unique spike-specific TCRs recognized epitopes lying outside the regions that are mutated in the B.1.351 and B.1.1.7 variants. Only a handful of AZD1222 recipients were SARS-CoV-2 seropositive at baseline, limiting conclusions about previously exposed vaccinees. The whole spike protein was spanned by vaccine-associated CD4 TCRs, and dominant responses were seen in regions 160-218 and 743-854. The 56-69-year group was small, and its depth increase did not reach significance, likely because of low power.

Comments on this clone: Its antigen is not yet known. Per-base qualities were not stored, and no clone one base away is much larger.

The cysteine opens and the phenylalanine closes a CDR3 of 13 amino acids. Only CDR3 DNA remains: 39 bases, in frame from the first base. For this chain, trimming is 4 bases at the V end and 3 bases at the J end, and the number of junction bases without a gene match is 1. Taken from the germline V gene (reference sequence), the CDR1 and CDR2 loops are LNHNV and YYDKDF. The sample's time point label, in plain terms: baseline before first vaccination. The vaccinee samples were drawn from two UK trials, COV001 and COV002, one of which was a single-blind randomized controlled phase 2/3 trial testing AZD1222 (ChAdOx1 nCoV-19) in healthy adults. For TCRbeta chain sequencing, PBMC samples were collected from trial participants at day 0 and at day 28 after the second dose. The CDR3 regions of human TCRbeta chains were analyzed by immunosequencing. The authors' analysis ran thus. Repertoire TCRs were matched against a reference library of SARS-CoV-2-specific TCRs generated with the MIRA antigen-specificity platform. Breadth meant the fraction of unique TCRs that were SARS-CoV-2-associated, whereas depth meant the fraction of total T cells that were SARS-CoV-2-associated. Using the MIRA data, every spike-specific TCR was mapped to the spike region that the TCR reacted to and assigned to either a CD4 or a CD8 class. Log10-transformed breadth and depth values were compared by one-way ANOVA with Sidak's multiple comparisons tests. In its TCRdb copy, this immuneACCESS table keeps in-frame sequences only and misses some clones. Where compared with another copy, unresolved V genes explain less than half of these, and the others have no known cause. The DNA was the basis for D and trimming; V, J and clone size are from that table. The sample table contains roughly 100,000 clones; only one count was recorded for 86% of them. In total, the top ten clones hold approximately 5% of the sample.

Sequences were derived from peripheral blood, sampled on day 0 of AZD1222 vaccination. The chain joins TRBV15 to TRBJ2-5, with TRBD1 matching 8 junction bases. The receptor's source is an adult in good health. DNA sequence: TGTGCCACCAGCAAGGACAGGGAAGAGACCCAGTACTTC. Its amino acids are CATSKDREETQYF.